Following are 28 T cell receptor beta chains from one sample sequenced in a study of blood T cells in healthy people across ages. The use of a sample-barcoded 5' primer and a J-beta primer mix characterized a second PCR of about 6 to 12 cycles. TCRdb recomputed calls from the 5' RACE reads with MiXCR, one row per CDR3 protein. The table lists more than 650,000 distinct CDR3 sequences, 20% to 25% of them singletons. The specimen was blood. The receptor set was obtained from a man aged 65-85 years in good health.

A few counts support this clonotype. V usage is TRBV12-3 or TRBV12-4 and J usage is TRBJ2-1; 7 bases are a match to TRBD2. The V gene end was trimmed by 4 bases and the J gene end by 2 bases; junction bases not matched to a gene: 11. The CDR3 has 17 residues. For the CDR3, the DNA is TGTGCCAGCAGTTCCCCGGTGGGGGGGTTGGCCTACAATGAGCAGTTCTTC. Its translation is CASSSPVGGLAYNEQFF.

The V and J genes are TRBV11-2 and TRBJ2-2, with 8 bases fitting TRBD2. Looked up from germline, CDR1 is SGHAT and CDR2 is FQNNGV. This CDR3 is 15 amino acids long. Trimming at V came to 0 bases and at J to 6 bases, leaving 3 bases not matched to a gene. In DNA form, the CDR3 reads TGTGCCAGCAGCTTAGAGCGGACTAGCTCCGGGGAGCTGTTTTTT. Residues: CASSLERTSSGELFF. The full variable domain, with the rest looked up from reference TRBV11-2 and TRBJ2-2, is EAGVAQSPRYKIIEKRQSVAFWCNPISGHATLYWYQQILGQGPKLLIQFQNNGVVDDSQLPKDRFSAERLKGVDSTLKIQPAKLEDSAVYLCASSLERTSSGELFFGEGSRLTVL.

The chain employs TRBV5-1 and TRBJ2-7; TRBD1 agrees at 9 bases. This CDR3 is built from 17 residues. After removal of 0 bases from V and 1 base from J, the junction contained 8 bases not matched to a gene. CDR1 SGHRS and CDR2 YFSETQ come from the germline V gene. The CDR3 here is CASSLDLGTGSSYEQYF. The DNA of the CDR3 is TGCGCCAGCAGCTTGGATCTCGGGACAGGGAGTTCCTACGAGCAGTACTTC.

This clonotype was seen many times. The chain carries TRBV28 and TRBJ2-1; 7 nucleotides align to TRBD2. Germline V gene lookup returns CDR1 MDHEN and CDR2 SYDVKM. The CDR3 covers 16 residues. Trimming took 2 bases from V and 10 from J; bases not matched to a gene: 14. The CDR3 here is CASSLRAPLLAREQFF. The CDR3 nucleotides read TGTGCCAGCAGTTTAAGGGCCCCCTTACTAGCGAGAGAGCAGTTCTTC.

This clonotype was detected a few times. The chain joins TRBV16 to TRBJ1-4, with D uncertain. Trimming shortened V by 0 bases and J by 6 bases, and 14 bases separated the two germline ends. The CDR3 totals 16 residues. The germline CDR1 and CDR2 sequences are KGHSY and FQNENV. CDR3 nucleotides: TGTGCCAGCAGCCAATCGGGCGCAGAGGGTGATGAAAAACTGTTTTTT. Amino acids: CASSQSGAEGDEKLFF.

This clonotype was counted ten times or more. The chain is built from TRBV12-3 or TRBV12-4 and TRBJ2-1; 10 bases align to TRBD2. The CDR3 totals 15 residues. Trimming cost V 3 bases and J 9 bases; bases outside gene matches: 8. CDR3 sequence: CASSLKSSGSGEQFF. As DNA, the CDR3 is TGTGCCAGCAGTTTGAAGTCTAGCGGGAGTGGTGAGCAGTTCTTC.

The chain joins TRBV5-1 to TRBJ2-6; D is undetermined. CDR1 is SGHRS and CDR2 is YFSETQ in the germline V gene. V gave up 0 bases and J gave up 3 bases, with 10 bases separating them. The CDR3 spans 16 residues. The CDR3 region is CASSLVVGGGANVLTF. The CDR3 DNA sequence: TGCGCCAGCAGCTTGGTCGTCGGTGGTGGGGCCAACGTCCTGACTTTC.

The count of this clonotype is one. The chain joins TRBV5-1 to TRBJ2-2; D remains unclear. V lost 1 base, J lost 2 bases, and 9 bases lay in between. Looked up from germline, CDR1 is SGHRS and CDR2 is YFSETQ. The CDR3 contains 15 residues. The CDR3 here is CASSLLSVNTGELFF. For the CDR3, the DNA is TGCGCCAGCAGCTTGTTATCTGTTAACACCGGGGAGCTGTTTTTT.

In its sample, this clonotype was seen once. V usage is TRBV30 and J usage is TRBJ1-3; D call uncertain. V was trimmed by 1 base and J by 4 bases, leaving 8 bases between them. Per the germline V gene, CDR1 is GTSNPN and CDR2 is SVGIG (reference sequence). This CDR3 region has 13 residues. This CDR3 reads CAWSDTTGNTIYF. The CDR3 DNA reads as TGTGCCTGGAGTGATACAACCGGAAACACCATATATTTT.

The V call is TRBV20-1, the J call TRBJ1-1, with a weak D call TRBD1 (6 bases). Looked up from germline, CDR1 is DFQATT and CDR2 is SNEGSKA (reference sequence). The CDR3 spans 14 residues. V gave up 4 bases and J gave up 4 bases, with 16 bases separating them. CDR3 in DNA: TGCAGTGCTACCAAGACAGGCGGTTTCACTGAAGCTTTCTTT. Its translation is CSATKTGGFTEAFF.

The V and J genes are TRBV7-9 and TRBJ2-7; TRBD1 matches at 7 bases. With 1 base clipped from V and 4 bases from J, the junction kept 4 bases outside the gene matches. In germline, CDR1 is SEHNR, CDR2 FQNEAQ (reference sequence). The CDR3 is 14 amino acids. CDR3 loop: CASSLGTGIYEQYF. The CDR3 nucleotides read TGTGCCAGCAGCTTAGGGACAGGAATATACGAGCAGTACTTC. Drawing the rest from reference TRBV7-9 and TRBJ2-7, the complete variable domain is DTGVSQNPRHKITKRGQNVTFRCDPISEHNRLYWYRQTLGQGPEFLTYFQNEAQLEKSRLLSDRFSAERPKGSFSTLEIQRTEQGDSAMYLCASSLGTGIYEQYFGPGTRLTVT.

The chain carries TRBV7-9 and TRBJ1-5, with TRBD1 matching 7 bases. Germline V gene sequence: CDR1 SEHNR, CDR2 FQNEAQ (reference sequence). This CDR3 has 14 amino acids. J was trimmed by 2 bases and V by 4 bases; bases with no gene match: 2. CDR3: CASSWDSRNQPQHF. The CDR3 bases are TGTGCCAGCAGCTGGGACAGTCGCAATCAGCCCCAGCATTTT.

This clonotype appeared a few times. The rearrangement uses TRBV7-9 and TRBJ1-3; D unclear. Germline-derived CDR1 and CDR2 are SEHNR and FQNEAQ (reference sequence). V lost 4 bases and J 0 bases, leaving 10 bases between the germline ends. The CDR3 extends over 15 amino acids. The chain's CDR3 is CASSSDGSSGNTIYF. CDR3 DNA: TGTGCCAGCAGCTCGGACGGAAGCTCTGGAAACACCATATATTTT.

The CDR3 DNA sequence: TGCGCCAGCAGCTTGTACGCCGGGGCCAACGTCCTGACTTTC. Protein: CASSLYAGANVLTF. This sequence joins TRBV5-1 and TRBJ2-6; no firm D call. The CDR3 totals 14 residues. V shed 1 base and J shed 4 bases, with 6 bases lying between them. Looked up from germline, CDR1 is SGHRS and CDR2 is YFSETQ.

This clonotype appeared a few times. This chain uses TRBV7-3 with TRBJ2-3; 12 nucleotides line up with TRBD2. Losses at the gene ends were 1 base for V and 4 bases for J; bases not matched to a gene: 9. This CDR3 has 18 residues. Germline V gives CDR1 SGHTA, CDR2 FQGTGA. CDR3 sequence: CASSLRATSGGSADTQYF. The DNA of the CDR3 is TGTGCCAGCAGCTTAAGGGCGACTAGCGGGGGCAGCGCAGATACGCAGTATTTT.

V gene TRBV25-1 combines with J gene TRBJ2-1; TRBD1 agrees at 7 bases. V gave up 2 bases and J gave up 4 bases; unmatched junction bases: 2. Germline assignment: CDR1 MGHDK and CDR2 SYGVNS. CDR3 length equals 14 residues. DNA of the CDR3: TGTGCCAGCAGTGAAGGACAGGATTACAATGAGCAGTTCTTC. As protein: CASSEGQDYNEQFF.

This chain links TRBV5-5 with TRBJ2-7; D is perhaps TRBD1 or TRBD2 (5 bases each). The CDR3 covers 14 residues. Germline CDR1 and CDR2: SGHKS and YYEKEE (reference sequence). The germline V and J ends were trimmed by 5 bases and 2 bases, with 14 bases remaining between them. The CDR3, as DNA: TGTGCCAGCAGTCGCTCGGGACGCCCCTACGAGCAGTACTTC. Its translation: CASSRSGRPYEQYF.

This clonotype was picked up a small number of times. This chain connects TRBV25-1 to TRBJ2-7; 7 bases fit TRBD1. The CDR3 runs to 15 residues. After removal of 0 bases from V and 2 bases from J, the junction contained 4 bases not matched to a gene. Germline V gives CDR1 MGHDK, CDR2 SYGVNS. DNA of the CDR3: TGTGCCAGCAGTGAATACGGGGACAGAACCTACGAGCAGTACTTC. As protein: CASSEYGDRTYEQYF.

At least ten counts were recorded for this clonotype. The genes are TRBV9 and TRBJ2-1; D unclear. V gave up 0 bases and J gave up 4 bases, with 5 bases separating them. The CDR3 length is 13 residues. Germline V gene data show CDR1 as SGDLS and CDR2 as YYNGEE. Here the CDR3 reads CASSVANYNEQFF. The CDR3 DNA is TGTGCCAGCAGCGTAGCCAATTACAATGAGCAGTTCTTC. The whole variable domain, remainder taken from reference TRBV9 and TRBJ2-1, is DSGVTQTPKHLITATGQRVTLRCSPRSGDLSVYWYQQSLDQGLQFLIQYYNGEERAKGNILERFSAQQFPDLHSELNLSSLELGDSALYFCASSVANYNEQFFGPGTRLTVL.

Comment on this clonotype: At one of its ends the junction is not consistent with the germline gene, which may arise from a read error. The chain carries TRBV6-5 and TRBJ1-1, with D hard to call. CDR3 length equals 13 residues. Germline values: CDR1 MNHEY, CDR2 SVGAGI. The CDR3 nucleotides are TGTGCCAGCAGTTACGCGGGGAACACTGAGGCTTTCTTT. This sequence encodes CASSYAGNTEAFF.

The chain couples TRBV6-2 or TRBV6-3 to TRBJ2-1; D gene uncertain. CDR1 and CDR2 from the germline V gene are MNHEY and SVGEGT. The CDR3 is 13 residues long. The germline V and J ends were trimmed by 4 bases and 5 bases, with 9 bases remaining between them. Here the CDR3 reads CASSWGWNNEQFF. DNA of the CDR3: TGTGCCAGCAGTTGGGGATGGAACAATGAGCAGTTCTTC.

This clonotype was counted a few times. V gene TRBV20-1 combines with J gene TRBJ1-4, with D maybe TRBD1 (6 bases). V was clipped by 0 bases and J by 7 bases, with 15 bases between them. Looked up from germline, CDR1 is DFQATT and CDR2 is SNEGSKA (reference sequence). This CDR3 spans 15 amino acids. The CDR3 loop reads CSARDGRGAGEKLFF. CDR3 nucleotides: TGCAGTGCTAGAGATGGAAGGGGGGCGGGTGAAAAACTGTTTTTT.

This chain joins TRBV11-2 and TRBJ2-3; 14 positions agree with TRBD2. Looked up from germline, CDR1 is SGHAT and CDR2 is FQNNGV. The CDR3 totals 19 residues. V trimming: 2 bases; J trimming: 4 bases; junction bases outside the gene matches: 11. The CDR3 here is CASSLSRTSGGPRSDTQYF. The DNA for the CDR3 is TGTGCCAGCAGCTTAAGCCGGACTAGCGGGGGGCCCCGGTCAGATACGCAGTATTTT.

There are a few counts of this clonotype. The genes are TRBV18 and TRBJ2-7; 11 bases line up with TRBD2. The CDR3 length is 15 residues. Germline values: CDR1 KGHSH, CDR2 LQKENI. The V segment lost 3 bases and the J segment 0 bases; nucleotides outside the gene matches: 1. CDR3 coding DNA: TGTGCCAGCTCACCGACTAGCGGGGTCTCCTACGAGCAGTACTTC. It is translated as CASSPTSGVSYEQYF.

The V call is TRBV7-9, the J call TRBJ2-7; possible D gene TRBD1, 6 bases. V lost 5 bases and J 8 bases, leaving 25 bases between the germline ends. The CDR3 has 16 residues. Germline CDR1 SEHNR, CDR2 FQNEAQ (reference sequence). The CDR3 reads CASSQQSGTRTGKQYV. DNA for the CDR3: TGTGCCAGCAGCCAACAATCGGGGACAAGGACTGGGAAGCAGTACGTC.

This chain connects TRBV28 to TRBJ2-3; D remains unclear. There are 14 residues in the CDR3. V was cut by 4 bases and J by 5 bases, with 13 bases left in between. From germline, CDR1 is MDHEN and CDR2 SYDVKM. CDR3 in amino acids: CASSSRVSGDTQYF. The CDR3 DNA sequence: TGTGCCAGCAGTTCCCGAGTCTCAGGAGATACGCAGTATTTT.

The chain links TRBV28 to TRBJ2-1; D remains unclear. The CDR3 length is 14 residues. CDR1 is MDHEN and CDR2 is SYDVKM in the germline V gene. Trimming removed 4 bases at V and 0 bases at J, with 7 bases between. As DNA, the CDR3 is TGTGCCAGCAGTTACGAAAGCTCCTACAATGAGCAGTTCTTC. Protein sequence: CASSYESSYNEQFF.

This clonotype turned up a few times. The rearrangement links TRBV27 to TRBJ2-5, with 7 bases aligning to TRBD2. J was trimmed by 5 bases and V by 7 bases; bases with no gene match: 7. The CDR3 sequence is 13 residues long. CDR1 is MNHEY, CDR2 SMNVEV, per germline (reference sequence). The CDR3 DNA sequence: TGTGCCAGCACGCAAGCGCGGGGGGAGACCCAGTACTTC. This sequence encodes CASTQARGETQYF.